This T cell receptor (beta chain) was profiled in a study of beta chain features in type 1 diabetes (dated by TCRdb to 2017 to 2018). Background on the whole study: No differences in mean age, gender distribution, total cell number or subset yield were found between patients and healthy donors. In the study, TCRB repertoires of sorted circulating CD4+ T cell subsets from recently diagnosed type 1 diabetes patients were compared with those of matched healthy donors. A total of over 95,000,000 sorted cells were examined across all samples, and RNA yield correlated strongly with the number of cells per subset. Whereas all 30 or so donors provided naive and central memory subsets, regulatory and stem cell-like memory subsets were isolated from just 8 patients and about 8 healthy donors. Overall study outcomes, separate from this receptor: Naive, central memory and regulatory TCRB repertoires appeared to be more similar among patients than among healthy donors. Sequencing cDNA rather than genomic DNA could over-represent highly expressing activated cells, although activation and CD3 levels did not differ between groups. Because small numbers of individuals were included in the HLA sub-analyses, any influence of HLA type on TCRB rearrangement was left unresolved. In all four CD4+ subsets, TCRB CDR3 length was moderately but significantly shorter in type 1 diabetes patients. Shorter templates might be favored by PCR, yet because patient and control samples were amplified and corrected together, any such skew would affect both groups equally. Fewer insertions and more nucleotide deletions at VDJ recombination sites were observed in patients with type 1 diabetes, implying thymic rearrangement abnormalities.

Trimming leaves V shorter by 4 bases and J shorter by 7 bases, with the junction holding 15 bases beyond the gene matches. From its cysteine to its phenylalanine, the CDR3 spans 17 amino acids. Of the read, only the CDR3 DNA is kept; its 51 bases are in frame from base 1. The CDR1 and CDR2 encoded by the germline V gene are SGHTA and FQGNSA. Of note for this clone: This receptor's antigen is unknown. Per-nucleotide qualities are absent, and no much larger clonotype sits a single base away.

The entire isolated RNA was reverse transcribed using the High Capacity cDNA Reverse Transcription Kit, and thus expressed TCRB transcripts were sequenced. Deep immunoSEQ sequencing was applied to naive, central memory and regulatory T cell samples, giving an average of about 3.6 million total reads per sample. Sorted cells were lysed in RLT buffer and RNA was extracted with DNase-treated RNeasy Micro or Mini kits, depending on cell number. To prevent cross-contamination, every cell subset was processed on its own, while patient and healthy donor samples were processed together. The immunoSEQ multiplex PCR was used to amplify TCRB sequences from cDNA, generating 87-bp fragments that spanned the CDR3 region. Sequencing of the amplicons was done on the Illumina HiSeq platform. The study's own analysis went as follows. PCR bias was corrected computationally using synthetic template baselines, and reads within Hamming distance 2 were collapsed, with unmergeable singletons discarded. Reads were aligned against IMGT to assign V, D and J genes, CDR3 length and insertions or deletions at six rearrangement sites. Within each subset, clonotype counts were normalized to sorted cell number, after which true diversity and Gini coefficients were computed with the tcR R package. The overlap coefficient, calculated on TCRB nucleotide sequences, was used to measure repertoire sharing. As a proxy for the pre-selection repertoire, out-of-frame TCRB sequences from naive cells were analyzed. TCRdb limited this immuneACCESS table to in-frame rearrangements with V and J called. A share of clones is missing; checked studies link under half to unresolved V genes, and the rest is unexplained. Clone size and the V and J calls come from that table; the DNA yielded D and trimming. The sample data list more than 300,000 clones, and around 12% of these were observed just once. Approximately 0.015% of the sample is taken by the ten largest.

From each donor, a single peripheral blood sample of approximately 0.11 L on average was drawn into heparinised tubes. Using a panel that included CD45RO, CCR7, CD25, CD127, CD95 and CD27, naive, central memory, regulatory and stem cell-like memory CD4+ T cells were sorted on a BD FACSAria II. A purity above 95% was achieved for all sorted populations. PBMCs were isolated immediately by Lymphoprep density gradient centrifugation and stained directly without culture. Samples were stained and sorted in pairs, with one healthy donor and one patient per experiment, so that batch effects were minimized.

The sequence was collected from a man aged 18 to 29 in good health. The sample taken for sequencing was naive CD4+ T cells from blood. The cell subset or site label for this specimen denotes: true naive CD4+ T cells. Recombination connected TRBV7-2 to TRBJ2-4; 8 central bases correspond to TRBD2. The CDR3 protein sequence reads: CASSSHWGGSGVNIQYF. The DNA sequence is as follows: TGTGCCAGCAGCTCACATTGGGGTGGTAGCGGGGTGAACATTCAGTACTTC.